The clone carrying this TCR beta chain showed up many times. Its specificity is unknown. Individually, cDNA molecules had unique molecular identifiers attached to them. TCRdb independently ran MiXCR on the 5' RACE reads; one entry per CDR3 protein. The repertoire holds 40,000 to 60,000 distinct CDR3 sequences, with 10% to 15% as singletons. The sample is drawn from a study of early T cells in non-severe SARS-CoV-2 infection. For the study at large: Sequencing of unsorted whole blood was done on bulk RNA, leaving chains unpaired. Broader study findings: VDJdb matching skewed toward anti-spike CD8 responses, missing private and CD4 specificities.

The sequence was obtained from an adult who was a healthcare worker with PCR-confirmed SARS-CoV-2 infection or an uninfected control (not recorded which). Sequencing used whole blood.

The CDR3 loop reads CASSSDRGPVDTQYF. As DNA, the CDR3 is TGTGCCAGCAGCTCGGACAGGGGGCCGGTAGATACGCAGTATTTT. The chain carries TRBV6-5 and TRBJ2-3; the match to TRBD1 covers 11 bases. V shed 6 bases, J shed 5 bases, and the junction held 7 bases outside the gene matches. This CDR3 spans 15 amino acids. Germline CDR1 MNHEY, CDR2 SVGAGI.